Listed here is a single TCR beta chain. The antigen it binds to is not known. No much larger clone is present one base from it, and per-base qualities are unavailable. CDR1 and CDR2, per the germline V gene, are SGHNT and YENEEA. V lost 10 bases and J lost 5 bases; the stretch between them is 23 bases long. Counted from cysteine to phenylalanine, this CDR3 has 15 amino acids. Only CDR3 DNA is held: 45 bases, read in frame from base 1. In light of the paper, this sample's time point label describes: baseline before first vaccination. Vaccinee samples came from UK trials COV001 and COV002, including a single-blind randomized controlled phase 2/3 trial of AZD1222 (ChAdOx1 nCoV-19) in healthy adults. Trial participant PBMC samples were collected at day 0 and day 28 after the second dose for TCRbeta chain sequencing. This sample was taken from a study of T cell responses to AZD1222 COVID-19 vaccine (dated by TCRdb to the early 2020s). With regard to the full study: AZD1222 recipients whose second dose came at about 4 weeks and those whose second dose came at about 12 weeks were combined into one group, since spike-specific TCR depth and breadth did not differ between the two schedules. A total of over 230 trial participants underwent TCR sequencing, of whom 200 to 220 received two doses of AZD1222 and some 25 received two doses of the MenACWY control vaccine. Trial participants were enrolled by age into 18-55, 56-69 and 70-plus year subgroups, with roughly 160, 29 and 62 TCR-sequenced participants respectively.

The CDR3 regions of human TCRbeta chains were analyzed by immunosequencing. The original pipeline was this. Repertoire TCRs were matched against a reference library of SARS-CoV-2-specific TCRs generated with the MIRA antigen-specificity platform. Breadth was defined as the fraction of unique TCRs that were SARS-CoV-2-associated. Depth was defined as the fraction of total T cells that were SARS-CoV-2-associated. Using the MIRA data, every spike-specific TCR was mapped to the spike region that the TCR reacted to and assigned to either a CD4 or a CD8 class. Log10-transformed breadth and depth values were compared by one-way ANOVA with Sidak's multiple comparisons tests. In TCRdb, the immuneACCESS table is reduced to in-frame sequences with V and J assigned. These tables do not hold every clone; where another copy was compared, an unresolved V gene accounts for under half, and the others remain unexplained. V and J calls and clone size follow that table, whereas D and trimming were derived from the DNA. In all, the sample holds over 150,000 clones, and around 90% of those were seen once. Approximately 3.1% of the sample rests with the top ten.

Study-level results and caveats: Vaccine-associated CD4 TCRs spanned the whole spike protein, with dominant responses in regions 160-218 and 743-854. No day 14 peak-response samples were available, so repertoires were characterized only after the peak T cell response. Epitopes outside the regions mutated in the B.1.351 and B.1.1.7 variants were reportedly recognized by nearly half of the unique spike-specific TCRs. In the small 56-69-year group, the increase in depth fell short of significance, most likely because of low power. Participants were mostly white British and included more females than males, and it was suggested by the authors that clonal diversity may have been underestimated. After two AZD1222 doses, spike-specific TCR breadth and depth were significantly higher than at day 0 and than in MenACWY recipients. Conclusions about previously exposed vaccinees are limited, since just 5 or 6 AZD1222 recipients were seropositive for SARS-CoV-2 at baseline.

This material consisted of peripheral blood, taken on day 0 of AZD1222 vaccination. This chain is built from TRBV11-3 and TRBJ1-2; the D gene is not confidently resolved. The clonotype originates from an adult in good health. At the DNA level, the sequence is TGTGCCATAGTACGGTTACGGGCGGCTTTTTATGGCTACACCTTC. Translated, it reads CAIVRLRAAFYGYTF.